This is a list of T cell receptor beta chains from one sample in a study of blood T cells in healthy people across ages. Using its own MiXCR run on the 5' RACE reads, TCRdb lists one record per CDR3 protein. The sample includes roughly 1,000,000 distinct CDR3 sequences, under 30% of them seen just once. These sequences were also reported in another study, on T cells of mothers and their children.

Input material: blood. Receptors were obtained from a girl aged 2 to 10 in good health. Both conserved end residues are part of each CDR3. D genes are given only for firm matches. The size entry is marked missing in some rows and otherwise reads once, few, many or a size class.

j_call v_call clone_size d_call cdr3_nt cdr3_aa
TRBJ2-1 TRBV29-1 NA NA TGCAGCGTTGATTCTGGGGCCGGGGTCCATGAGCAGTTCTTC CSVDSGAGVHEQFF
TRBJ1-2 TRBV18 NA TRBD1 TGTGCCAGCTCATCACTAGGGACAGGGGGCTACCTCTATGGCTACACCTTC CASSSLGTGGYLYGYTF
TRBJ1-1 TRBV2 NA NA TGTGCCAGCAGTGATCCGACTCCTGGGGCTTTCTTT CASSDPTPGAFF
TRBJ1-3 TRBV15 NA NA TGTGCCACCAGCAGAGAACTTACAGCGACTGGAAACACCATATATTTT CATSRELTATGNTIYF
TRBJ2-7 TRBV5-1 NA NA TGCGCCAGCAGACGTGGGACGGGCAAAGCGCACGAGCAGTACTTC CASRRGTGKAHEQYF
TRBJ1-1 TRBV11-3 NA TRBD1 TGTGCCAGCAGCATCCCGGACAGGGACACTGAAGCTTTCTTT CASSIPDRDTEAFF
TRBJ2-7 TRBV5-1 NA NA TGCGCCAGCACCAACGGTTTCCAGGACGAGCAGTACTTC CASTNGFQDEQYF
TRBJ2-7 TRBV29-1 few NA TGCAGCGTTGGGACCCCGGGCCCTGCGTCCTACGAGCAGTACTTC CSVGTPGPASYEQYF
TRBJ2-5 TRBV6-1 NA NA TGTGCCAGCAGTGACGGGTACAGCCTCGAAAGGGAGACCCAGTACTTC CASSDGYSLERETQYF
TRBJ2-5 TRBV7-9 NA TRBD1 TGTGCCAGCACCATACAGGGGGCCTTACAAGAGACCCAGTACTTC CASTIQGALQETQYF
TRBJ2-7 TRBV7-9 NA TRBD2 TGTGCCAGCAGCTTCGGGGGACTAGCGCCCTACGAGCAGTACTTC CASSFGGLAPYEQYF
TRBJ1-3 TRBV29-1 few TRBD1 TGCAGCGTAGGGACAGGGAACTCTGAAGACACCATATATTTT CSVGTGNSEDTIYF
TRBJ2-5 TRBV7-2 few NA TGTGCCAGCAGCTTACTTTCAGGGGACGTAGAGACCCAGTACTTC CASSLLSGDVETQYF
TRBJ1-1 TRBV10-3 NA NA TGTGCCATCAGTGAGGTTGACACGAACACTGAAGCTCTCTTT CAISEVDTNTEALF
TRBJ2-1 TRBV7-2 NA NA TGTGCCAGCAGCTTATTGGGGAGTCTAGAGCAGTTCTTC CASSLLGSLEQFF
TRBJ1-1 TRBV20-1 NA NA TGCAGTGCAAGCCGACGGGACACTGAAGCTTTCTTT CSASRRDTEAFF
TRBJ2-5 TRBV24-1 few NA TGTGCCACCAGTGAGGTAGAGACCCAGTACTTC CATSEVETQYF
TRBJ2-1 TRBV29-1 few NA TGCAGCGTCCCCCGAAGAAATGAGCAGTTCTTC CSVPRRNEQFF
TRBJ2-5 TRBV2 many NA TGTGCCAGCAGGGGCCTGGAGACCCAGTACTTC CASRGLETQYF
TRBJ2-7 TRBV6-6 few TRBD2 TGTGCCACCCTTAGCGGGATTTACGAGCAGTACTTC CATLSGIYEQYF
TRBJ2-3 TRBV11-2 few NA TGTGCCAGCAGCCTCGCTGTGGGGTCATCACATACGCAGTATTTT CASSLAVGSSHTQYF
TRBJ2-2 TRBV28 few NA TGTGCCAGCAGTTTAATGCCGGCCGGGGAGCTGTTTTTT CASSLMPAGELFF
TRBJ2-5 TRBV3-1 NA TRBD2 TGTGCCAGCAGCCAAGATATCGCGGGAGCTAAGACCCAGTACTTC CASSQDIAGAKTQYF
TRBJ2-2 TRBV12-3/TRBV12-4 NA NA TGTGCCAGCAGTTTCAGCCCTGGGGACGCGGTCACCGGGGAGCTGTTTTTT CASSFSPGDAVTGELFF
TRBJ2-1 TRBV20-1 few NA TGCAGTGCTAATGACAATGAGCAGTTCTTC CSANDNEQFF
TRBJ1-4 TRBV25-1 NA NA TGTGCCAGCAGTGAAACGGGGGGACTTAATGAAAAACTGTTTTTT CASSETGGLNEKLFF
TRBJ2-1 TRBV9 NA NA TGTGCCAGCAGCGTCCTGGGCGGTGGGGGGTGGAATGAGCAGTTCTTC CASSVLGGGGWNEQFF
TRBJ2-7 TRBV10-3 NA NA TGTGCCATCAGTGAAGTCTGGACGGGAGACACCTACGAGCAGTACTTC CAISEVWTGDTYEQYF
TRBJ2-4 TRBV4-2 NA NA TGTGCCAGCAGCCAAGAGCGTATCAGGGTTGGGGACATTCAGTACTTC CASSQERIRVGDIQYF
TRBJ1-2 TRBV7-2 NA TRBD1 TGTGCCAGCAGCTACGGGACAGGTCTAGGCGCTTATGGCTACACCTTC CASSYGTGLGAYGYTF
TRBJ2-1 TRBV5-1 NA TRBD2 TGCGCCAGCAGCTTGATAGGCGGGGGGGCCGGGAATGAGCAGTTCTTC CASSLIGGGAGNEQFF
TRBJ1-2 TRBV20-1 few TRBD1 TGCAGTGCTAGCTCAACCAGGGGGCTTGGTGGCTACACCTTC CSASSTRGLGGYTF
TRBJ2-7 TRBV4-2 few NA TGTGCCAGCAGCCAAGGAGAAGACTACGAGCAGTACTTC CASSQGEDYEQYF
TRBJ1-5 TRBV7-9 NA NA TGTGCCAGCAGCGCAGTGGGGGGCGCGGGCAATCAGCCCCAGCATTTT CASSAVGGAGNQPQHF
TRBJ1-2 TRBV27 NA NA TGTGCCAGCAGTTTCTCTATGCAGGGAATGAATGGCTACACCTTC CASSFSMQGMNGYTF
TRBJ2-3 TRBV5-1 NA NA TGCGCCAGCAGCAGCCTGGGGGGGCCGCCTACCACAGATACGCAGTATTTT CASSSLGGPPTTDTQYF
TRBJ2-7 TRBV19 NA NA TGTGCCAGTTCCTACAGTAACGCCTACGAGCAGTACTTC CASSYSNAYEQYF
TRBJ1-1 TRBV7-2 NA NA TGTGCCAGCAGCTTATCGCCCGGCTACACTGAAGCTTTCTTT CASSLSPGYTEAFF
TRBJ2-7 TRBV13 NA TRBD1 TGTGCCAGCAGCTTAGTTATGAGGGACAGGGTTGCCGAGCAGTACTTC CASSLVMRDRVAEQYF
TRBJ2-1 TRBV15 NA NA TGTGCCACAGCTACAGGGTCTGAAAATGAGCAGTTCTTC CATATGSENEQFF
TRBJ2-1 TRBV2 NA NA TGTGCCAGCAGGACAGGACTCAATGATCAGTTCTTC CASRTGLNDQFF
TRBJ1-1 TRBV7-2 NA NA TGTGCCAGCAGCTTTTACTCGGCGAACACTGAAGCTTTCTTT CASSFYSANTEAFF
TRBJ1-1 TRBV5-1 NA NA TGCGCCAGCAGCCCGCAGAGTCCGAACACTGAAGCTTTCTTT CASSPQSPNTEAFF
TRBJ2-5 TRBV24-1 once NA TGTGCCACCAGTGATTTGCGGCTAGGGCAAGAGACCCAGTACTTC CATSDLRLGQETQYF
TRBJ1-5 TRBV10-3 few NA TGTGCCATCCCCCACTGCTCAGGGCCTCAGCCCCAGCATTTT CAIPHCSGPQPQHF
TRBJ1-2 TRBV7-3 NA NA TGTGCCAGCAGCGTCGGGTGGGCTAACTATGGCTACACCTTC CASSVGWANYGYTF